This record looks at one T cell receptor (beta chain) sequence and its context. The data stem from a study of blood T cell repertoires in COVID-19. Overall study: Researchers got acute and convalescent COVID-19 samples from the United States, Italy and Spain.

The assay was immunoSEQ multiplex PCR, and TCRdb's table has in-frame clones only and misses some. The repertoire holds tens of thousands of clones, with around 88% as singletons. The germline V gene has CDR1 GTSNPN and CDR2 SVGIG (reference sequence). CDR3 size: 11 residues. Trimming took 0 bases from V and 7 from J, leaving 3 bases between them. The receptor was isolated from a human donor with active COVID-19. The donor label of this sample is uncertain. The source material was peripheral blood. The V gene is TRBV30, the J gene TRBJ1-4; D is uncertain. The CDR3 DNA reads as TGTGCCTGGAGTGTCGGTGAAAAACTGTTTTTT. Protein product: CAWSVGEKLFF.